A single TCR beta chain is shown here with its context. The antigen is not known. Stable or active relapsing-remitting multiple sclerosis, untreated and meeting revised McDonald criteria, defined the controls. The RNA, roughly 0.45 to 1 ug, was put through reverse transcription using random hexamers. It was immunoSEQ multiplex PCR that amplified TCR beta CDR3 across 54 Vbeta and 13 Jbeta. MiXCR, applied by TCRdb to the immunoSEQ multiplex PCR reads, yields one record per CDR3 protein. Of about 50,000 distinct CDR3 sequences listed, approximately 93% are singletons. The sample comes from a study of CD8 T cells in Susac syndrome. Notes on the study in general: By the study's own acknowledgment, its TCR sequencing and HLA analysis included relatively few individuals.

Germline CDR1 and CDR2: ENHRY and SYGVKD. This CDR3 has 15 amino acids. Germline trimming cut 2 bases from V and 6 bases from J; bases unmatched to any gene: 4. This chain joins TRBV10-3 and TRBJ1-4, with 9 bases that match TRBD1. The receptor's source is a human donor with multiple sclerosis. Sequenced: CD8+ T cells from PBMCs. Here the CDR3 reads CAISEERTGDEKLFF. DNA for the CDR3: TGTGCCATCAGTGAGGAGAGGACAGGGGATGAAAAACTGTTTTTT.